This T cell receptor (beta chain) was sequenced in a study of CD8 T cells in ankylosing spondylitis. This clonotype was counted only a few times. The germline V gene has CDR1 LGHNA and CDR2 YNFKEQ. This CDR3 region has 15 residues. V was pared by 0 bases and J by 4 bases, with 13 bases between. Using its own MiXCR run on the 5' RACE reads, TCRdb lists one record per CDR3 protein. Of a few hundred thousand distinct CDR3 sequences listed, approximately 24% are singletons. Sequencing was done on a sample of blood, either unsorted or a sorted T cell fraction (not recorded which). The chain couples TRBV4-2 to TRBJ2-7, with D perhaps matching TRBD1 (5 bases). The receptor was isolated from a male donor with ankylosing spondylitis or in good health (not recorded which). The CDR3 loop reads CASSQDRRQSYEQYF. The CDR3 DNA is TGTGCCAGCAGCCAAGACCGTCGACAGAGTTACGAGCAGTACTTC.